Sequencing of this TCR beta chain was carried out in a study of identical twins. Study outcomes and limitations: Cord blood beta clonotypes that were abundant carried fewer insertions, and memory repertoires showed no such trend. The analysis was cross-sectional rather than longitudinal within donors. Out-of-frame alpha sequences common to twins exhibited a surplus of low generation probability.

The germline V and J ends were trimmed by 3 bases and 3 bases, with 20 bases remaining between them. Germline CDR1 and CDR2: SGHAT and FQNNGV. CDR3 length equals 17 residues. This clonotype was seen a few times. Its antigen is not known. All donors were healthy, and all were Caucasian. In TCRdb, the 5' RACE reads were re-called with MiXCR into one record per CDR3 protein. The sample has 700,000 or so distinct CDR3 sequences; more than 6.5% are singletons. These sequences were also reported in another study, on yellow fever vaccine responses in identical twins.

This TCR was sampled from a woman between 18 and 29 years old in good health. Sequences were obtained from PBMCs. V and J are TRBV11-2 and TRBJ1-1, with D possibly matching TRBD1 (5 bases). This CDR3 reads CASSFGGTLGWDTEAFF. In DNA, the CDR3 is TGTGCCAGCAGCTTTGGGGGAACTTTGGGATGGGACACTGAAGCTTTCTTT.